The sequence of this T cell receptor beta chain was determined in a study of T-cell memory formation after mild COVID-19. Looking at the study overall: The TCR clusters were mostly specific to one donor.

This clonotype was recorded a few times. The ends were cut back, 3 bases at V and 9 bases at J, with 12 bases in the middle. The CDR3 totals 13 residues. Germline-derived CDR1 and CDR2 are LGHDT and YNNKEL (reference sequence). Using its own MiXCR run on the 5' RACE reads, TCRdb lists one record per CDR3 protein. The sample has fewer than 400,000 distinct CDR3 sequences; under 15% are singletons. The rearrangement joins TRBV3-1 to TRBJ2-1; a weak D match, TRBD2 (5 bases). Sequences were obtained from PBMCs or a T cell subset sorted from them (not recorded which). The receptor's source is a man aged 18 to 29 who had mild COVID-19 (a few samples of this study predate the infection). Cell type and time point are not known. DNA of the CDR3: TGTGCCAGCAGCCACCACCTAGCAGTTGAGCAGTTCTTC. Encoded protein: CASSHHLAVEQFF.